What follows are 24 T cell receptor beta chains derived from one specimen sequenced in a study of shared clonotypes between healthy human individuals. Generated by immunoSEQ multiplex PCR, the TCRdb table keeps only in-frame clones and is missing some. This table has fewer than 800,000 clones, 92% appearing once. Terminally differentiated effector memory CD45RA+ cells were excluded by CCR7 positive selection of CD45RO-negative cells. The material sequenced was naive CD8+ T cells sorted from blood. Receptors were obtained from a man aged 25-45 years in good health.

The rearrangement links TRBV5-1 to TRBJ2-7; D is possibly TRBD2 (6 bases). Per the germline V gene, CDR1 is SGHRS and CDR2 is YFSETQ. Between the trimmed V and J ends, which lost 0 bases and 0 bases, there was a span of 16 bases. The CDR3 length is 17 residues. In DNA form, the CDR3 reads TGCGCCAGCAGCTTGGAAACGGGGGACCCACTCTCCTACGAGCAGTACTTC. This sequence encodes CASSLETGDPLSYEQYF.

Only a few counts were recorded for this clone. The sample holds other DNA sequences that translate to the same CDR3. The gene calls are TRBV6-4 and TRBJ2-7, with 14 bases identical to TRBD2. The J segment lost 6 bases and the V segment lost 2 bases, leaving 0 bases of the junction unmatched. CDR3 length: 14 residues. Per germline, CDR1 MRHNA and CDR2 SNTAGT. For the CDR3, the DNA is TGTGCCAGCAGTGACGGGACTAGCGGGAGCGAGCAGTACTTC. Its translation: CASSDGTSGSEQYF.

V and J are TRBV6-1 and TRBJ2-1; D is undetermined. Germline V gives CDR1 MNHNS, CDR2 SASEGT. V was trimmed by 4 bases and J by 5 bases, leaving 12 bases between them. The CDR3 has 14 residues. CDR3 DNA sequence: TGTGCCAGCAGTGGAAGGACGGTTGACAATGAGCAGTTCTTC. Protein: CASSGRTVDNEQFF.

The CDR3 sequence: CASSYIAGVEETQYF. CDR3 coding DNA: TGTGCCAGCAGTTACATTGCGGGAGTGGAGGAGACCCAGTACTTC. V and J are TRBV6-5 and TRBJ2-5; 7 bases align to TRBD2. Looked up from germline, CDR1 is MNHEY and CDR2 is SVGAGI. The trim removed 2 bases at V and 5 bases at J, leaving 8 bases unmatched. The CDR3 extends over 15 amino acids.

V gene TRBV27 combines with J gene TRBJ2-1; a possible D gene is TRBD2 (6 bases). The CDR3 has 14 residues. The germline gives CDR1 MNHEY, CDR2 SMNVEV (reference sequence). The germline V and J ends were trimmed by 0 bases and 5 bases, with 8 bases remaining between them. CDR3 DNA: TGTGCCAGCAGTTTATCGCGGACTAACAATGAGCAGTTCTTC. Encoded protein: CASSLSRTNNEQFF.

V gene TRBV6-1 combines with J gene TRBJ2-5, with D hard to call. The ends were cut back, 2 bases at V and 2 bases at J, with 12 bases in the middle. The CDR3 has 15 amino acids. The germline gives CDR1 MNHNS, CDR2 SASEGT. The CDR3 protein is CASSEYRERQETQYF. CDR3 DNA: TGTGCCAGCAGTGAATACCGAGAAAGGCAAGAGACCCAGTACTTC.

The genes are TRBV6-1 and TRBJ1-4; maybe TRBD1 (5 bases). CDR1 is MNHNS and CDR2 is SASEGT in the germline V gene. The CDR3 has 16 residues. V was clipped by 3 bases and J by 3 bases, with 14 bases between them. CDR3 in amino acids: CASSDSSGRANEKLFF. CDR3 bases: TGTGCCAGCAGTGATTCTTCAGGGAGGGCTAATGAAAAACTGTTTTTT.

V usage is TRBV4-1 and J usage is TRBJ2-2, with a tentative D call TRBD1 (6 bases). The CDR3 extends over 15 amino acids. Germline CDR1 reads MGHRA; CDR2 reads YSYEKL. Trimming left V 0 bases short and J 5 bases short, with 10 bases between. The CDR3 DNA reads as TGCGCCAGCAGCCAAGATTACAGGGCGACCGGGGAGCTGTTTTTT. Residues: CASSQDYRATGELFF.

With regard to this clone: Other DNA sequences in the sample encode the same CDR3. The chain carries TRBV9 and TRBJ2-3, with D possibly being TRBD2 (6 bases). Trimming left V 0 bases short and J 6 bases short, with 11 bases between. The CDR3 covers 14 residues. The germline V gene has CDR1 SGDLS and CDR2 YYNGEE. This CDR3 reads CASSVAGVADTQYF. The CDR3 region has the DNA TGTGCCAGCAGCGTAGCGGGAGTTGCGGATACGCAGTATTTT. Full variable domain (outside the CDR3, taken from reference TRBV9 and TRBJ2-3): DSGVTQTPKHLITATGQRVTLRCSPRSGDLSVYWYQQSLDQGLQFLIQYYNGEERAKGNILERFSAQQFPDLHSELNLSSLELGDSALYFCASSVAGVADTQYFGPGTRLTVL.

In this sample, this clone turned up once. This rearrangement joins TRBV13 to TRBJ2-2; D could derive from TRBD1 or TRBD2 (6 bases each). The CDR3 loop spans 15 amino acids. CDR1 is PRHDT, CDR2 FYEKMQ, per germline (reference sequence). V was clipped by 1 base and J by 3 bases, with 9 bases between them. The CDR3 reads CASSLAGEDTGELFF. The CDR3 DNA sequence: TGTGCCAGCAGCTTAGCAGGGGAGGACACCGGGGAGCTGTTTTTT.

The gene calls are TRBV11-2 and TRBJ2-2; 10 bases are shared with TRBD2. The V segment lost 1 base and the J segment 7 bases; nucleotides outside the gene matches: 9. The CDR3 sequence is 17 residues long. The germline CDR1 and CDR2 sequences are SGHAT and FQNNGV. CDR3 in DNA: TGTGCCAGCAGCTTAGGCCGATCTAGCGGGAGCTACGGGGAGCTGTTTTTT. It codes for CASSLGRSSGSYGELFF.

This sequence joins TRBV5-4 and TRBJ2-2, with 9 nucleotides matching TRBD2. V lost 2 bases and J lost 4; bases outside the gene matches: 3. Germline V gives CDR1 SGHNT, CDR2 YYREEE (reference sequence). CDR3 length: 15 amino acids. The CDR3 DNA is TGTGCCAGCAGCTTTGCGGGAGGGGTCACCGGGGAGCTGTTTTTT. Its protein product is CASSFAGGVTGELFF.

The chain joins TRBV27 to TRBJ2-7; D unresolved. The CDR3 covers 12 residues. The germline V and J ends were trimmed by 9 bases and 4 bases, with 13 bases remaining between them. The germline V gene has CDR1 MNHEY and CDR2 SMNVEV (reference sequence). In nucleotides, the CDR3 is TGTGCCAGGTCTGGAGTTAAGTACGAGCAGTACTTC. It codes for CARSGVKYEQYF.

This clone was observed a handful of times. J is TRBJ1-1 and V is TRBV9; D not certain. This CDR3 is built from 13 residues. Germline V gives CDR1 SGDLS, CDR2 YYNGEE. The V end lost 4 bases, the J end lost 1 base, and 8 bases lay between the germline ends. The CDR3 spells CASSLSGNTEAFF. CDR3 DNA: TGTGCCAGCAGCCTGTCAGGGAACACTGAAGCTTTCTTT.

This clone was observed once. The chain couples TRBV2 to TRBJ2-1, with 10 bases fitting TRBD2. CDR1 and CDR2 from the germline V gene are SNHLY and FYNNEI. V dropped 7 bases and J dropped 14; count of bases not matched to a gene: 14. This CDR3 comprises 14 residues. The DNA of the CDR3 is TGTGCCAGCACCTCAAGCGGGGGGGCAGGGGGAAAGTTCTTC. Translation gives CASTSSGGAGGKFF.

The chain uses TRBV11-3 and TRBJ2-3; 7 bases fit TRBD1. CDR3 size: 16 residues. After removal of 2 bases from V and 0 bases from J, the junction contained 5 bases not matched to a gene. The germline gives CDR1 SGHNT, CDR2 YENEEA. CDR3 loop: CASSLNRDSSTDTQYF. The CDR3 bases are TGTGCCAGCAGCTTAAATAGGGACAGTAGCACAGATACGCAGTATTTT.

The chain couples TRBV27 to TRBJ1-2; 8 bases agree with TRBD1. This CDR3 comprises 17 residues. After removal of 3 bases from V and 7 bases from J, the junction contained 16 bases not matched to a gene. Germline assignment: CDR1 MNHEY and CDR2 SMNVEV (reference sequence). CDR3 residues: CASSFSRTGKGYGGYTF. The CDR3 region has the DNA TGTGCCAGCAGTTTCTCTCGGACAGGGAAGGGCTATGGTGGCTACACCTTC.

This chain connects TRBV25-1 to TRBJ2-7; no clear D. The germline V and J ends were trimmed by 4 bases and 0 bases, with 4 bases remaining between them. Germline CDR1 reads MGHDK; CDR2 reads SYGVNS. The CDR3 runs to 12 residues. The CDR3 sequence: CASSATSYEQYF. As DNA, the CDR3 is TGTGCCAGCAGTGCTACCTCCTACGAGCAGTACTTC.

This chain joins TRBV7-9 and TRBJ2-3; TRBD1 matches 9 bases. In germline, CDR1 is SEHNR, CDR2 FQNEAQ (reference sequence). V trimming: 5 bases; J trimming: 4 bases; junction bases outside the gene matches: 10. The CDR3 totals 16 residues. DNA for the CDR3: TGTGCCAGCAGCCCTCAACAGGGGGCAGGGGCAGATACGCAGTATTTT. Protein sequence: CASSPQQGAGADTQYF.

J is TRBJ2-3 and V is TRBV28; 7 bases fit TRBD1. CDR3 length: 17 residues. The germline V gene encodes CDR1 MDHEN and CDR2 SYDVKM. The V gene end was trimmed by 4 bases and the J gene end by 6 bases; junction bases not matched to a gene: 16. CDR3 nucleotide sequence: TGTGCCAGCAGTTCGACAGGGAGAGGATTTGATGGGGATACGCAGTATTTT. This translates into CASSSTGRGFDGDTQYF. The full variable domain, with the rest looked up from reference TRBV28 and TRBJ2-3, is DVKVTQSSRYLVKRTGEKVFLECVQDMDHENMFWYRQDPGLGLRLIYFSYDVKMKEKGDIPEGYSVSREKKERFSLILESASTNQTSMYLCASSSTGRGFDGDTQYFGPGTRLTVL.

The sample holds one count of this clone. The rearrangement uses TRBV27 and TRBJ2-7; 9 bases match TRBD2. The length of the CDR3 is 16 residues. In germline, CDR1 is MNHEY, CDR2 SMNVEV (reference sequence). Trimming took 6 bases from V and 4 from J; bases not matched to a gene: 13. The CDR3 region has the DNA TGTGCCAGCAGCCTTAAATCCGGGACTAGCTCATACGAGCAGTACTTC. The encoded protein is CASSLKSGTSSYEQYF.

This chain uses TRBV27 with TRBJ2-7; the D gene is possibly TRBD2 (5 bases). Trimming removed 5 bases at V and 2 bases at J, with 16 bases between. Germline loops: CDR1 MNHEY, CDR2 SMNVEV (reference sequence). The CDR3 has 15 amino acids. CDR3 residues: CASSVQRSPTYEQYF. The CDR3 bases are TGTGCCAGCAGTGTTCAGCGGAGCCCTACCTACGAGCAGTACTTC.

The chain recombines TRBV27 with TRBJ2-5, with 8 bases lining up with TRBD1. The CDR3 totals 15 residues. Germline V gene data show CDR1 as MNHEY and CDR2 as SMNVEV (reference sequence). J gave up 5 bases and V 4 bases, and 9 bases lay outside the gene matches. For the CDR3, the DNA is TGTGCCAGCAGTTCCCAGGGGGCGGTCAGGGAGACCCAGTACTTC. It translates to CASSSQGAVRETQYF.

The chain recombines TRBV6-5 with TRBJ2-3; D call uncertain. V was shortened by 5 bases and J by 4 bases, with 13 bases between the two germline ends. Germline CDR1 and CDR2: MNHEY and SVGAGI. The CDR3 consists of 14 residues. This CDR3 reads CASSNPERADTQYF. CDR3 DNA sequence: TGTGCCAGCAGTAACCCCGAAAGGGCAGATACGCAGTATTTT.